Included here is one T cell receptor (beta chain) sequence, with context. Some clones are missing from TCRdb's copy, which holds only in-frame ones; the method was immunoSEQ multiplex PCR. This table holds around 250,000 clones, 70% to 90% found once. Germline CDR1 is MDHEN and CDR2 is SYDVKM. J gave up 4 bases and V 6 bases, and 7 bases lay outside the gene matches. This CDR3 region has 14 residues. The entry originates in a study of blood T cell repertoires in COVID-19. On the study more broadly: T cells, B-cell-depleted T cells, or PBMCs supplied cDNA or gDNA.

Sequencing used peripheral blood. The V and J genes are TRBV28 and TRBJ1-2; the match to TRBD1 covers 8 bases. This clonotype was obtained from a man in his 60s who had recovered from COVID-19. Here the CDR3 DNA reads TGTGCCAGCAGGGCCAGGGGGCGCGGCTATGGCTACACCTTC. Encoded protein: CASRARGRGYGYTF.